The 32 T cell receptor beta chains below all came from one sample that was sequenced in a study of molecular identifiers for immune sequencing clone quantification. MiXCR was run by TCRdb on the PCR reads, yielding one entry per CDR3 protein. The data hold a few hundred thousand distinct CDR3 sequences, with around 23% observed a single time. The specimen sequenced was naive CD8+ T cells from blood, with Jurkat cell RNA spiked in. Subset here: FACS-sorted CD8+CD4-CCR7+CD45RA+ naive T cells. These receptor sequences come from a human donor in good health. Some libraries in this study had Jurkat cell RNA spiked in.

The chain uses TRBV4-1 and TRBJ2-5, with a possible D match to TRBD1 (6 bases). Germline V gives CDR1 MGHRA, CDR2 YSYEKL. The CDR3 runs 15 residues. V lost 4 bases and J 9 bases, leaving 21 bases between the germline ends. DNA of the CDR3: TGCGCCAGCAGCCTTACGACAGGAACCCCGGAGCCCCAGTACTTC. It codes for CASSLTTGTPEPQYF.

In DNA form, the CDR3 reads TGTGCCAGCAGTTACGGTTGGACTCGGGGACTAGCGGGGGAGACCCAGTACTTC. Its protein product is CASSYGWTRGLAGETQYF. The chain is built from TRBV6-6 and TRBJ2-5, with 13 bases that match TRBD2. This CDR3 spans 18 amino acids. The germline V gene encodes CDR1 MNHNY and CDR2 SVGAGI (reference sequence). Trimming cost V 2 bases and J 5 bases; bases outside gene matches: 11.

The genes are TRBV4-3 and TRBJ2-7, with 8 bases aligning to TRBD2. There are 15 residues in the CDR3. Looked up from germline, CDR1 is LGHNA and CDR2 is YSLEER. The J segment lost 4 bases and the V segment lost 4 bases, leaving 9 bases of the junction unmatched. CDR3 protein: CASSPGHSGGYEQYF. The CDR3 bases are TGCGCCAGCAGCCCCGGCCACAGCGGGGGTTACGAGCAGTACTTC.

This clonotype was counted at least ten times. The CDR3 here is CATSVASGTDTQYF. CDR3 nucleotide sequence: TGTGCCACCAGTGTAGCCAGCGGCACAGATACGCAGTATTTT. The chain joins TRBV24-1 to TRBJ2-3; D is unclear. This CDR3 region has 14 residues. The ends were cut back, 5 bases at V and 1 base at J, with 9 bases in the middle. Germline lookup yields CDR1 KGHDR and CDR2 SFDVKD.

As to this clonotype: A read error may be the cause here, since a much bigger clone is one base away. The DNA for the CDR3 is TGTGCCAGCTCAAGCGGGACAACCCTCCTAGAGACCCAGTACTTC. This sequence encodes CASSSGTTLLETQYF. The genes are TRBV18 and TRBJ2-5; D is possibly TRBD2 (7 bases). Looked up from germline, CDR1 is KGHSH and CDR2 is LQKENI. Trimming removed 5 bases at V and 4 bases at J, with 17 bases between. The CDR3 runs to 15 residues.

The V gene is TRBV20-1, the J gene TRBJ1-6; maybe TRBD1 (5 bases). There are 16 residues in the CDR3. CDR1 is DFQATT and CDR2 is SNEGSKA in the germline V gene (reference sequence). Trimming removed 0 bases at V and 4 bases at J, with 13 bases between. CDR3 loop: CSARDETETYNSPLHF. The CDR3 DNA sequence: TGCAGTGCTAGAGATGAGACAGAAACTTATAATTCACCCCTCCACTTT.

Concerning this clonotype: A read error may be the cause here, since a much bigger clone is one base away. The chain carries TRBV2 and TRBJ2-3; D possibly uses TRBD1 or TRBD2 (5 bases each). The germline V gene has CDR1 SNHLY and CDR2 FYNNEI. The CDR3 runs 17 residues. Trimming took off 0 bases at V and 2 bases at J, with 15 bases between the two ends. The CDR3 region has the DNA TGTGCCAGCAGTGAAGCGCTTTTGACCGGGACCACAGATACGCAGTATTTT. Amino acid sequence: CASSEALLTGTTDTQYF.

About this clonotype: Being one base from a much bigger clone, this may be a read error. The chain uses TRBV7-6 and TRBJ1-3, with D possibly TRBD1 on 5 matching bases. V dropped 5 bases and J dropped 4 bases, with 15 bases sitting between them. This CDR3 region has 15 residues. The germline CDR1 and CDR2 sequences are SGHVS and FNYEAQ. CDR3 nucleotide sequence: TGTGCCAGCAGCCCAATCAGGGCTTCGGGAAACACCATATATTTT. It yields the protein CASSPIRASGNTIYF.

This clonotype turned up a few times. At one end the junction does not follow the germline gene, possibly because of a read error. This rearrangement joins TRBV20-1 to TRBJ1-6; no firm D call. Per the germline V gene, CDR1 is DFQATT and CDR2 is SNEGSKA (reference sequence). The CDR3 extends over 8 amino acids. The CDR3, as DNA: TGCAGTGCTCCCCCGTTTGGCTTT. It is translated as CSAPPFGF.

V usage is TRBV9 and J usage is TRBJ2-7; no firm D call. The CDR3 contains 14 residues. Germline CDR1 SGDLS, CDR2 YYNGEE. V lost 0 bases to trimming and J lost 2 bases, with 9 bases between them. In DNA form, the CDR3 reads TGTGCCAGCAGCGTAGGGGTTGAGACCTACGAGCAGTACTTC. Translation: CASSVGVETYEQYF.

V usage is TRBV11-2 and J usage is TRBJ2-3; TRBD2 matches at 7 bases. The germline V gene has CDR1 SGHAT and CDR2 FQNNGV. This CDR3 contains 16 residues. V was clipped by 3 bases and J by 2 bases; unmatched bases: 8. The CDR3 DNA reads TGTGCCAGCAGCTTTCGGGACTACTCATCCACAGATACGCAGTATTTT. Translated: CASSFRDYSSTDTQYF.

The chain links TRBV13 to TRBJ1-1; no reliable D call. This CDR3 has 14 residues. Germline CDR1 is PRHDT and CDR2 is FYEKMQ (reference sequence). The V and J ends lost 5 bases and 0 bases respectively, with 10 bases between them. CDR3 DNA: TGTGCCAGCAGCCCGTGGGATATGAACACTGAAGCTTTCTTT. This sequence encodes CASSPWDMNTEAFF.

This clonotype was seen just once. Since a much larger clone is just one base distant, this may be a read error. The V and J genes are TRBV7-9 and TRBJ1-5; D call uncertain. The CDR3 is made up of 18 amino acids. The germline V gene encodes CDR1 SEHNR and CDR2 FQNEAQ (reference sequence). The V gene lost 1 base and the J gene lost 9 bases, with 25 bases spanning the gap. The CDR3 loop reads CASSLDVLEMGRDRPQHF. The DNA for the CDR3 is TGTGCCAGCAGCTTAGATGTGCTGGAGATGGGGAGGGATCGGCCCCAGCATTTT.

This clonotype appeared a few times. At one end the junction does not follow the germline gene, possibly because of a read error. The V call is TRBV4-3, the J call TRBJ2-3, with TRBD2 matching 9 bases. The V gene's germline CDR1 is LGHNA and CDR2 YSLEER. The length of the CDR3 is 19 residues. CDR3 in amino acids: CASSQFVSLAGQRTVTQYF. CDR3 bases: TGCGCCAGCAGCCAATTCGTCTCGCTAGCGGGACAGCGTACAGTTACGCAGTATTTT.

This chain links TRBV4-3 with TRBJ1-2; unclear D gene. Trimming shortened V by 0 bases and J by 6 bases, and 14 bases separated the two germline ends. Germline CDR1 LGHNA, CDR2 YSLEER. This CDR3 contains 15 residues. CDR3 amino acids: CASSQERSFQHGYTF. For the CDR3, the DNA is TGCGCCAGCAGCCAAGAAAGGAGTTTTCAGCATGGCTACACCTTC.

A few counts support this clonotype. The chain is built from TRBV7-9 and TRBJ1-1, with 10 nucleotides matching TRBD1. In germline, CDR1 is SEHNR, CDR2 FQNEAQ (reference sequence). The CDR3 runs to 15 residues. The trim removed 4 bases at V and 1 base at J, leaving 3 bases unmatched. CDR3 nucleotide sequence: TGTGCCAGCAGCTCCCGGGACAGGGGGAACACTGAAGCTTTCTTT. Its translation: CASSSRDRGNTEAFF.

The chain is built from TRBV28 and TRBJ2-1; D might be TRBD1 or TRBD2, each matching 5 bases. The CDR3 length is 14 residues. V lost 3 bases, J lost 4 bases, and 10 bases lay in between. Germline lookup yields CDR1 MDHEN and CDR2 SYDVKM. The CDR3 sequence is CASSFQGPYNEQFF. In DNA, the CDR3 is TGTGCCAGCAGTTTCCAGGGACCTTACAATGAGCAGTTCTTC.

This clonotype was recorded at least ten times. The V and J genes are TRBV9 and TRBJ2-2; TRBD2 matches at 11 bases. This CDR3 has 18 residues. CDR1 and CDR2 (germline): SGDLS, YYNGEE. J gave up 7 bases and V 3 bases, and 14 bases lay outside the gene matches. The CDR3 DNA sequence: TGTGCCAGCAGCGAGAGGGGGACTAGCGGCAGCGTGAACGGGGAGCTGTTTTTT. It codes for CASSERGTSGSVNGELFF.

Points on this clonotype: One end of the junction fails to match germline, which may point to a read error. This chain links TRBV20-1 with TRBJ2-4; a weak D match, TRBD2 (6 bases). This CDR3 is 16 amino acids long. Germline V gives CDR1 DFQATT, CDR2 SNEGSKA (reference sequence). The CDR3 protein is CSANTLLADAINIQYF. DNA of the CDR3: TGCAGTGCTAACACCCTACTAGCCGATGCCATAAACATTCAGTACTTC.

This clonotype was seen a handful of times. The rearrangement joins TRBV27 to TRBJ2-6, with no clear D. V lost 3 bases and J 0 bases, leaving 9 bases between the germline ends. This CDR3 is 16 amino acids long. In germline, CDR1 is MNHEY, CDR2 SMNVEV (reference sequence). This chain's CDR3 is CASSFLGISGANVLTF. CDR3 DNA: TGTGCCAGCAGTTTTTTGGGAATCTCTGGGGCCAACGTCCTGACTTTC.

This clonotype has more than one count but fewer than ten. In DNA, the CDR3 is TGTGCCAGCAGCGGACAGGGCGTTTGGGAAGACACTGAAGCTTTCTTT. It specifies CASSGQGVWEDTEAFF. The rearrangement links TRBV9 to TRBJ1-1; 7 nucleotides line up with TRBD1. Germline CDR1 reads SGDLS; CDR2 reads YYNGEE. The junction had 11 bases not matched to a gene; V was cut back by 3 bases and J by 3 bases. This CDR3 is built from 16 residues.

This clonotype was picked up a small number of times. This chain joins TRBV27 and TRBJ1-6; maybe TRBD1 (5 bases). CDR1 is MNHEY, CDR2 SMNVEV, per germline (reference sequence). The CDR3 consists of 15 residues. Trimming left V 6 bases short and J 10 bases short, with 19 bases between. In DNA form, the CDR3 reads TGTGCCAGCAGCTCAACGGCGGGGGTCCGATCACCCCTCCACTTT. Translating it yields CASSSTAGVRSPLHF.

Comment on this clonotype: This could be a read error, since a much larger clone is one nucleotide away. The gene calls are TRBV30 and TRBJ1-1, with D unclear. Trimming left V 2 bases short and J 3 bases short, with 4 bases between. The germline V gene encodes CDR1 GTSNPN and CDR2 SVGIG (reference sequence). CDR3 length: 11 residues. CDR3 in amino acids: CAWSMYTEAFF. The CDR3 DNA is TGTGCCTGGAGTATGTACACTGAAGCTTTCTTT.

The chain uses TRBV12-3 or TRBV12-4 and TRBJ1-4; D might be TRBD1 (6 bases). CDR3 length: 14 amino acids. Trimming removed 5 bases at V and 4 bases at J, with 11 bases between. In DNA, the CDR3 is TGTGCCAGCAGTCCGGACAGCCTTAATGAAAAACTGTTTTTT. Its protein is CASSPDSLNEKLFF.

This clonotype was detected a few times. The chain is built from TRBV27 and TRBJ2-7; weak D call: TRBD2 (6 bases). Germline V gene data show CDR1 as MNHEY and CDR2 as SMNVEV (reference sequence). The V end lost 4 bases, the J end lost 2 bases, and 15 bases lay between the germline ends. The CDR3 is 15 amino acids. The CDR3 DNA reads TGTGCCAGCAGTTCCCTCGGGGGATTCGCCTACGAGCAGTACTTC. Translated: CASSSLGGFAYEQYF.

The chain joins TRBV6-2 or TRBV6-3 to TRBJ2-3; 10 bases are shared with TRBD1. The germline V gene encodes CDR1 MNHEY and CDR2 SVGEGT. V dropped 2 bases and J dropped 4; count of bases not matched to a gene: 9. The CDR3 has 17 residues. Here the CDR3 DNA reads TGTGCCAGCAGTTACACCCCGGGACAGGGGAGAGCAGATACGCAGTATTTT. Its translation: CASSYTPGQGRADTQYF.

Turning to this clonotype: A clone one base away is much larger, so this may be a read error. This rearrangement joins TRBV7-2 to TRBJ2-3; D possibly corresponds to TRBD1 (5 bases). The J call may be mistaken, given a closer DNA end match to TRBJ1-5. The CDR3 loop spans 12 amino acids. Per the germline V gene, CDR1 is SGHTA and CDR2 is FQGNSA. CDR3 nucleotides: TGTGCCAGCACCCAGGGCACAGATACGCAGCATTTT. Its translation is CASTQGTDTQHF.

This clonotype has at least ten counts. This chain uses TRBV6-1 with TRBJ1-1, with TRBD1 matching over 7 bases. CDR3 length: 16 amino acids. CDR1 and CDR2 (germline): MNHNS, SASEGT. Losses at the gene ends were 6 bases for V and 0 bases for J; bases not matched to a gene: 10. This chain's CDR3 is CASRRGQEKMNTEAFF. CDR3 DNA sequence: TGTGCCAGCAGGAGAGGACAGGAAAAGATGAACACTGAAGCTTTCTTT.

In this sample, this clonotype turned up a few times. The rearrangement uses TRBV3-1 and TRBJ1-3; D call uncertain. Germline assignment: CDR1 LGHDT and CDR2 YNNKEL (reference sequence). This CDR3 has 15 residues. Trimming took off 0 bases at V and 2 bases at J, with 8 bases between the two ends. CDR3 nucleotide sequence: TGTGCCAGCAGCCAAGATCTTAGTACTGGAAACACCATATATTTT. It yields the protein CASSQDLSTGNTIYF.

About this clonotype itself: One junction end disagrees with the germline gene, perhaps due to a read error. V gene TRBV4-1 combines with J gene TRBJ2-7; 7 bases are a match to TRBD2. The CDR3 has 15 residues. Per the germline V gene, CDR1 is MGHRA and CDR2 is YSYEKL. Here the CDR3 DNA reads TGCGCCAGCAGCGAAGAACGTGACGGGGGGTACGAGCAGTACTTC. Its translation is CASSEERDGGYEQYF.

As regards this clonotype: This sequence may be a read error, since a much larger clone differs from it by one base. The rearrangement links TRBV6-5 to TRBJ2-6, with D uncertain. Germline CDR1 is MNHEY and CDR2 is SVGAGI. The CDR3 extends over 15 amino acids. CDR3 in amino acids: CASSDTYSRANVLTF. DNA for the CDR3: TGTGCCAGCAGTGACACCTACTCTAGGGCCAACGTCCTGACTTTC.

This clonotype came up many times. The CDR3 DNA follows: TGTGCCAGCAGCCAACTCCTACTAGCGGGGGGGTACGAGCAGTACTTC. Its translation: CASSQLLLAGGYEQYF. The rearrangement joins TRBV28 to TRBJ2-7; 13 nucleotides agree with TRBD2. The CDR3 contains 16 residues. The V gene's germline CDR1 is MDHEN and CDR2 SYDVKM. V shed 6 bases, J shed 4 bases, and the junction held 9 bases outside the gene matches.